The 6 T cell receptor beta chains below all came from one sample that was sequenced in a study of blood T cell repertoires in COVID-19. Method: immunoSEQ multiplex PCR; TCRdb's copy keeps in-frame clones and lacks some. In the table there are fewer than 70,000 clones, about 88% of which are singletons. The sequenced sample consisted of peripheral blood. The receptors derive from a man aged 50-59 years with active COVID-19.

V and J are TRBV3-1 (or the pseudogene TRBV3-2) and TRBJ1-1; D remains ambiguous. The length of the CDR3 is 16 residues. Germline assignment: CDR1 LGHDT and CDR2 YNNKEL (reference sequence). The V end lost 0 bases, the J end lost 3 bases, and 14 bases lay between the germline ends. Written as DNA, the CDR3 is TGTGCCAGCAGCCAAGAAGGCTACAATGAGGACACTGAAGCTTTCTTT. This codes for CASSQEGYNEDTEAFF.

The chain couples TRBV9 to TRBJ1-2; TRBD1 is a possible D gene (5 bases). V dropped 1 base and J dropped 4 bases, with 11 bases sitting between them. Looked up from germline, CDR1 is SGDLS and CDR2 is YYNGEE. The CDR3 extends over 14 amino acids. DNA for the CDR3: TGTGCCAGCAGCGTATCGGGGGAGCCCTATGGCTACACCTTC. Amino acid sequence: CASSVSGEPYGYTF. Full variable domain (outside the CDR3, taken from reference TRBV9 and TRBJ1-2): DSGVTQTPKHLITATGQRVTLRCSPRSGDLSVYWYQQSLDQGLQFLIQYYNGEERAKGNILERFSAQQFPDLHSELNLSSLELGDSALYFCASSVSGEPYGYTFGSGTRLTVV.

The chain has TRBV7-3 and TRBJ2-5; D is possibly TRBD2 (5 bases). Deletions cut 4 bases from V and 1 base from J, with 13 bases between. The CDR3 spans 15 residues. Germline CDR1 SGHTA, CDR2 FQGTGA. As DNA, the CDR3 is TGTGCCAGCAGCTCCCTCGGACTCTCCCAAGAGACCCAGTACTTC. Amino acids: CASSSLGLSQETQYF.

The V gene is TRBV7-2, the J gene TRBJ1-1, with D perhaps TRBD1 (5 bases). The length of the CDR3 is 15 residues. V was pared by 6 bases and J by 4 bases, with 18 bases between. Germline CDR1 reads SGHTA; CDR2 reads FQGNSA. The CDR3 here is CASSPRKGRGTEAFF. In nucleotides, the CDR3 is TGTGCCAGCAGTCCGAGGAAGGGGCGGGGCACTGAAGCTTTCTTT.

The chain's CDR3 is CATKGTSGGDTGELFF. CDR3 DNA sequence: TGTGCCACCAAAGGCACTAGCGGGGGAGACACCGGGGAGCTGTTTTTT. The chain recombines TRBV19 with TRBJ2-2; 11 nucleotides align to TRBD2. This CDR3 spans 16 amino acids. Germline trimming cut 10 bases from V and 3 bases from J; bases unmatched to any gene: 10. Per the germline V gene, CDR1 is LNHDA and CDR2 is SQIVND (reference sequence).

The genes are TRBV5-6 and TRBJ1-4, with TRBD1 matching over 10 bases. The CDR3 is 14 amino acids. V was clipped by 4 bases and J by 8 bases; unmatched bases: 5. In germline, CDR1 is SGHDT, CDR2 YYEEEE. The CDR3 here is CASSRTGGEEKLFF. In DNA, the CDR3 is TGTGCCAGCAGCAGGACAGGGGGGGAAGAAAAACTGTTTTTT. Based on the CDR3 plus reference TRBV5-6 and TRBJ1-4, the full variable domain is DAGVTQSPTHLIKTRGQQVTLRCSPKSGHDTVSWYQQALGQGPQFIFQYYEEEERQRGNFPDRFSGHQFPNYSSELNVNALLLGDSALYLCASSRTGGEEKLFFGSGTQLSVL.